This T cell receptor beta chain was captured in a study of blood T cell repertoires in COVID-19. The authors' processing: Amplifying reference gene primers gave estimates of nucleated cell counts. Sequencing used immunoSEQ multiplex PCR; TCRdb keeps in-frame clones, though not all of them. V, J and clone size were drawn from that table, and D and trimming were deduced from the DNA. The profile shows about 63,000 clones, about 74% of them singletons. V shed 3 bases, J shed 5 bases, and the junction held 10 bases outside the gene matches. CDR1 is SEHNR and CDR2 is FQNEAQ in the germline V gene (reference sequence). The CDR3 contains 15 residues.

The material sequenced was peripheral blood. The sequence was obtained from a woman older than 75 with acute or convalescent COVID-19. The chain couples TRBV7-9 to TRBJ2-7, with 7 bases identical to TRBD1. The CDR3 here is CASSFSGDRVNEQYF. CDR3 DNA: TGTGCCAGCAGCTTTTCTGGTGACAGGGTAAACGAGCAGTACTTC.